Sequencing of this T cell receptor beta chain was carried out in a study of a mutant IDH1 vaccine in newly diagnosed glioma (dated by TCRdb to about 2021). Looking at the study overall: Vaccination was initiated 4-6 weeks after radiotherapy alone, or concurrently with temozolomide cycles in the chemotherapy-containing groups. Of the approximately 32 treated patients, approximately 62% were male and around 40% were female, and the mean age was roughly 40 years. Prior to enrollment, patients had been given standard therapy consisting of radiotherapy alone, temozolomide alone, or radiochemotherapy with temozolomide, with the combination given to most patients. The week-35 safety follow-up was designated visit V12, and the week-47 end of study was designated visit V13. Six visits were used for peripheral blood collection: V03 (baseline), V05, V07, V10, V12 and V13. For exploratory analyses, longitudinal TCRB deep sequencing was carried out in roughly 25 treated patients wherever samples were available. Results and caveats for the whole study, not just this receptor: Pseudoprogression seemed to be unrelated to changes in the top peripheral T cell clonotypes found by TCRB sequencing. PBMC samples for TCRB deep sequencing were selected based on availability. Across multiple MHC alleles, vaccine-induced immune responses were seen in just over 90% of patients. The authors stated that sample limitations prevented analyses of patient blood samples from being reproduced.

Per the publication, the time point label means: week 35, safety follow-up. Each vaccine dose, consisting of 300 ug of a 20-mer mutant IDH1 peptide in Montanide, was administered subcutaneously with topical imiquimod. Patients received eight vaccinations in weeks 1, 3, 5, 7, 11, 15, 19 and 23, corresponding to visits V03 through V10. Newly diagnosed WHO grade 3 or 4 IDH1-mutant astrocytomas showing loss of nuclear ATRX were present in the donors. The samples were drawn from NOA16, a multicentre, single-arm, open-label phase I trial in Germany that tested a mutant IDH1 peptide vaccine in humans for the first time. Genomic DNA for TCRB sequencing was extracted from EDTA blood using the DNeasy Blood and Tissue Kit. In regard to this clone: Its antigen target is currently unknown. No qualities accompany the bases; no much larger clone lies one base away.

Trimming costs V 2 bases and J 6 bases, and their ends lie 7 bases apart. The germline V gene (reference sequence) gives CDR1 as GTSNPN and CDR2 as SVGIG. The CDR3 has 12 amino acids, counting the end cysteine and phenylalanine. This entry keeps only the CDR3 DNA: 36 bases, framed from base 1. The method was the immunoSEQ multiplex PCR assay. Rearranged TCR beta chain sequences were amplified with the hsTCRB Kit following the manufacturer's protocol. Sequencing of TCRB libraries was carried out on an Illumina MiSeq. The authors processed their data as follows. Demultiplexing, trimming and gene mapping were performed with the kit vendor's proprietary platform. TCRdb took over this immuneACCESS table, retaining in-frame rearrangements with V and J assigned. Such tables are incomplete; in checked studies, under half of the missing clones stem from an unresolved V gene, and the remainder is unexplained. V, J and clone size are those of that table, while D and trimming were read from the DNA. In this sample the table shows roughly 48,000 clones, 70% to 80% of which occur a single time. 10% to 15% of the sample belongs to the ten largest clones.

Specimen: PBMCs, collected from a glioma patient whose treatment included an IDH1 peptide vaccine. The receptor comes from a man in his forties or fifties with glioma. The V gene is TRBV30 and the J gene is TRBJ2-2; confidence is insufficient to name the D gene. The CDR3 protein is CAWSRVPGELFF. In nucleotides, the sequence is TGTGCCTGGAGTCGGGTCCCCGGGGAGCTGTTTTTT.